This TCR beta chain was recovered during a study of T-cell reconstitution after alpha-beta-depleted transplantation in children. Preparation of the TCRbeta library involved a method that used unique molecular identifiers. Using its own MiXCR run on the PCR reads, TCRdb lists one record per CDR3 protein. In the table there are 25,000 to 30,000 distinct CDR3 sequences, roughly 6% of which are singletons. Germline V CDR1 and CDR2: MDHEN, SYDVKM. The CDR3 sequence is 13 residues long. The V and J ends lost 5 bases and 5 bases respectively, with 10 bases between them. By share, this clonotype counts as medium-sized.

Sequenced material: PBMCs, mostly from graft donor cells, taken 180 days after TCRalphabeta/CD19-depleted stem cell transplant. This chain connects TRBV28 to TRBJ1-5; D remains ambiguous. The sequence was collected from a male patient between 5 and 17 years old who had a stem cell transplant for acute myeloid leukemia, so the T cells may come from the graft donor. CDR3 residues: CASSTPRDQPQHF. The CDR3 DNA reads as TGTGCCAGCAGTACTCCCCGGGATCAGCCCCAGCATTTT.